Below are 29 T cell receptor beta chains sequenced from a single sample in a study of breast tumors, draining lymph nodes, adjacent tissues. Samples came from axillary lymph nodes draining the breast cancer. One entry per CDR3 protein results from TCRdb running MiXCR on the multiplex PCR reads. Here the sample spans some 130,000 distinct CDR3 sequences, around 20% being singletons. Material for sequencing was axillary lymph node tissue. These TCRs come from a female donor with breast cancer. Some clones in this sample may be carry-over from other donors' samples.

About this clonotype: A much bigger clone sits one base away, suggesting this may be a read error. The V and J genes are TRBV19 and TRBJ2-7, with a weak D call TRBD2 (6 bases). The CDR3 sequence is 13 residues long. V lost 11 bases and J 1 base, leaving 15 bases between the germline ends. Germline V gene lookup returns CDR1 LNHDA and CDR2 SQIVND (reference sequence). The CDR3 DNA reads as TGTGCCGGTCGTCGGGGGTCGTCCTACGAGCAGTACTTC. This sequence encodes CAGRRGSSYEQYF.

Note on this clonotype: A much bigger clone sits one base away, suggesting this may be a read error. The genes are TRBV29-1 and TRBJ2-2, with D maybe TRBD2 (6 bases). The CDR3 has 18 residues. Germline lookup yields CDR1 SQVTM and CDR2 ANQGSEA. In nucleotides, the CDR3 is TGCAGCGTTGAAGAATCGGGGAGGATTTTTGGGAACACCGGGGAGCCGTTTTTT. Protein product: CSVEESGRIFGNTGEPFF.

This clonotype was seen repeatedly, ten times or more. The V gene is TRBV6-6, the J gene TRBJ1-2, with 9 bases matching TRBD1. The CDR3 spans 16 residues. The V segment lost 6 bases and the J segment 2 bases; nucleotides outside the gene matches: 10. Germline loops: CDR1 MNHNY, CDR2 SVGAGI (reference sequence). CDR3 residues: CASSYDRGKRNYGYTF. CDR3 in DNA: TGTGCCAGCAGCTATGACAGGGGGAAAAGGAACTATGGCTACACCTTC.

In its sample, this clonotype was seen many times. The DNA for the CDR3 is TGTGCCAGCAGTTTCGACAGGGTGAGGTCTGAGCAGTTCTTC. Amino acids: CASSFDRVRSEQFF. J is TRBJ2-1 and V is TRBV27; TRBD1 agrees at 7 bases. V lost 3 bases and J lost 9; bases outside the gene matches: 8. Germline lookup yields CDR1 MNHEY and CDR2 SMNVEV (reference sequence). The CDR3 is 14 residues long.

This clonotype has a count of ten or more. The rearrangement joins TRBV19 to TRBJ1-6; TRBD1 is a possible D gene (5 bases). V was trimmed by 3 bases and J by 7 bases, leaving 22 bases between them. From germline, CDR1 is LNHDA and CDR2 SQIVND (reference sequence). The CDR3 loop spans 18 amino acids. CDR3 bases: TGTGCCAGTAGTATTTTAACAGGAGCCACGTATGGGAATTCACCCCTCCACTTT. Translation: CASSILTGATYGNSPLHF.

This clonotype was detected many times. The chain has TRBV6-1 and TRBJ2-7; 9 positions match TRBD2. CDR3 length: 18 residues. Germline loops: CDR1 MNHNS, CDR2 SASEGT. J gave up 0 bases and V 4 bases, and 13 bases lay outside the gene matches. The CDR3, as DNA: TGTGCCAGCAGTGCTCTAGCGGGGCGCTCCCGTGGCTCCTACGAGCAGTACTTC. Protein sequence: CASSALAGRSRGSYEQYF.

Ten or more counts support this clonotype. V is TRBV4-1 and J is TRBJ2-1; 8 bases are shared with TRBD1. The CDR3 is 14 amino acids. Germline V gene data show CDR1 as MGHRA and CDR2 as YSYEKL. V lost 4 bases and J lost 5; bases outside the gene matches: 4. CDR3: CASSLDRVNNEQFF. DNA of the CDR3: TGCGCCAGCAGCCTGGACAGGGTGAACAATGAGCAGTTCTTC.

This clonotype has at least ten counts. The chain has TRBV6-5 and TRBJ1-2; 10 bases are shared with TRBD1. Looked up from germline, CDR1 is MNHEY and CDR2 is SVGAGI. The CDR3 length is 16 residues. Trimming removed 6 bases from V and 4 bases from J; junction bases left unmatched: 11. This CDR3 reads CASRLLTGGVGYGYTF. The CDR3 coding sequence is TGTGCCAGCAGACTTTTGACAGGGGGCGTCGGCTATGGCTACACCTTC.

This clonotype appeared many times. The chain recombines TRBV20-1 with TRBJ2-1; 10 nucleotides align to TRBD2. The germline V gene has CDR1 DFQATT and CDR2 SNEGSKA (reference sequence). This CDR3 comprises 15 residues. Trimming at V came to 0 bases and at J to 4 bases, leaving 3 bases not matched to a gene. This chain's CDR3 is CSARDTSGNYNEQFF. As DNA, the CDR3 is TGCAGTGCTAGAGATACTAGCGGGAATTACAATGAGCAGTTCTTC.

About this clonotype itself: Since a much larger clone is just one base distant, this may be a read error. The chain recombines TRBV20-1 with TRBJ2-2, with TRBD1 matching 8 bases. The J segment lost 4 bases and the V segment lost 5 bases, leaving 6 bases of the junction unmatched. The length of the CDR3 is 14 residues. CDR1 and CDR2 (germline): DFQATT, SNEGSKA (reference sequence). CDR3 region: CSAQGTGSTGELFF. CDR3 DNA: TGCAGTGCTCAAGGGACAGGAAGCACCGGGGAGCTGTTTTTT.

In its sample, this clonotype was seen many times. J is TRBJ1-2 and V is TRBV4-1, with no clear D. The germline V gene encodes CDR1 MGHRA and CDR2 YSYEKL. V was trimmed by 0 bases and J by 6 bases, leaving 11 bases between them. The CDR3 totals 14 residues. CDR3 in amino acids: CASSQETEFDGYTF. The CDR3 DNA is TGCGCCAGCAGCCAAGAGACGGAGTTCGATGGCTACACCTTC.

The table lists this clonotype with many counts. CDR3 residues: CASSEGGQGMGQYF. In DNA form, the CDR3 reads TGTGCCAGCAGTGAAGGGGGACAGGGGATGGGGCAGTACTTC. The chain links TRBV6-1 to TRBJ2-7, with TRBD1 matching over 10 bases. Germline-derived CDR1 and CDR2 are MNHNS and SASEGT. V was clipped by 1 base and J by 9 bases; unmatched bases: 6. The CDR3 covers 14 residues.

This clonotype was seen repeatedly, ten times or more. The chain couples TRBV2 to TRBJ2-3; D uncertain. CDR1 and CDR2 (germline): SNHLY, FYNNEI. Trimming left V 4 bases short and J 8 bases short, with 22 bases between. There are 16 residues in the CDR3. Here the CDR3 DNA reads TGTGCCAGCAGTGGTGTGGGCGGCCTGGACCGGGTTACGCAGTATTTT. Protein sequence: CASSGVGGLDRVTQYF.

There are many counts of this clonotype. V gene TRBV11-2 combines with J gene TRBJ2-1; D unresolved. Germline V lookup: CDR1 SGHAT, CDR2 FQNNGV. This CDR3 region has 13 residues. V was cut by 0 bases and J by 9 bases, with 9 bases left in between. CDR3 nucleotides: TGTGCCAGCAGCTTAGAGGGAACCAGTGAGCAGTTCTTC. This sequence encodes CASSLEGTSEQFF.

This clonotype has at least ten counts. CDR3 protein: CASSARTADDTQYF. CDR3 sequence (DNA): TGTGCCAGCAGCGCCAGGACAGCTGACGATACGCAGTATTTT. The chain carries TRBV7-3 and TRBJ2-3; D is possibly TRBD1 (6 bases). The CDR3 runs to 14 residues. From germline, CDR1 is SGHTA and CDR2 FQGTGA. Trimming stripped 5 bases from V and 6 bases from J, with 15 bases between.

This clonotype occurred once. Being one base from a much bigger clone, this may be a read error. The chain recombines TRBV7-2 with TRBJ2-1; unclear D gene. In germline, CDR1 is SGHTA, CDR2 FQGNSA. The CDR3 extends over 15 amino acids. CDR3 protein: CAGSFGVIRSDEQFF. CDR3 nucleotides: TGTGCCGGCAGCTTTGGGGTGATCAGGAGCGATGAGCAGTTCTTC.

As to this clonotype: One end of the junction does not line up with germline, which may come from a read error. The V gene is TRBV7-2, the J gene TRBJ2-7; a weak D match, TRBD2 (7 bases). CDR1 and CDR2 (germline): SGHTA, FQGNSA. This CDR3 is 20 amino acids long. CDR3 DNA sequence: TGTGCCAGTAGCTTACCAGGGGAGGGTAGTCCGGACTCTTATACCTACGAGCAGTACTTC. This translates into CASSLPGEGSPDSYTYEQYF. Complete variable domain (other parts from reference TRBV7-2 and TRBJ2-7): GAGVSQSPSNKVTEKGKDVELRCDPISGHTALYWYRQSLGQGLEFLIYFQGNSAPDKSGLPSDRFSAERTGGSVSTLTIQRTQQEDSAVYLCASSLPGEGSPDSYTYEQYFGPGTRLTVT.

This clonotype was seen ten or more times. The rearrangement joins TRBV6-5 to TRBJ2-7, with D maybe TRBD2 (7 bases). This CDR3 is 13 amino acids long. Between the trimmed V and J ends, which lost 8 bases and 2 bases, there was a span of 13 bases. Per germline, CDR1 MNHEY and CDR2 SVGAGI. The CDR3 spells CASSNGGPYEQYF. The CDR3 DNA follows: TGTGCCAGCTCCAACGGGGGGCCCTACGAGCAGTACTTC.

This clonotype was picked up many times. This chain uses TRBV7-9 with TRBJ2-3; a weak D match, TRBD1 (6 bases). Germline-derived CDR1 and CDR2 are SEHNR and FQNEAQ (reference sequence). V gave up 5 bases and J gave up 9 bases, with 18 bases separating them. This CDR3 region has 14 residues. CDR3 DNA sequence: TGTGCCAGCAGCGACCCCACAGGGAAGGAGACGCAGTATTTT. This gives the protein CASSDPTGKETQYF.

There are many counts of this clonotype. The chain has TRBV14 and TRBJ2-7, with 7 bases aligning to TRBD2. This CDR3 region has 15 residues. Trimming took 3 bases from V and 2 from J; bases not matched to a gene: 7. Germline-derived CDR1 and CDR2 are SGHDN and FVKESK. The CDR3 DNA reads TGTGCCAGCAGCCATATCGGACTAGGGACCTACGAGCAGTACTTC. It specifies CASSHIGLGTYEQYF.

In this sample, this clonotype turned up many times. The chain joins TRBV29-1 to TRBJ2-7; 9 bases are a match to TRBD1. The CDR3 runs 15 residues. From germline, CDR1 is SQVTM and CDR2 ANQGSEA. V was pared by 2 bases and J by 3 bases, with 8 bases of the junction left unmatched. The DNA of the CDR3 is TGCAGCGTTGAAATAGTGGGACAGGGATTCTACGAGCAGTACTTC. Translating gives CSVEIVGQGFYEQYF.

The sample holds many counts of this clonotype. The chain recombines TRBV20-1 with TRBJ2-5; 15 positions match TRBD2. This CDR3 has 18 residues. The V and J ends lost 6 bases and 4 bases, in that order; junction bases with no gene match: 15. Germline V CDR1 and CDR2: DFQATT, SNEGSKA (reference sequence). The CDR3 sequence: CSAIQTGTSGRIGETQYF. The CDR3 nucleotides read TGCAGTGCCATTCAAACGGGGACTAGCGGGAGGATCGGAGAGACCCAGTACTTC.

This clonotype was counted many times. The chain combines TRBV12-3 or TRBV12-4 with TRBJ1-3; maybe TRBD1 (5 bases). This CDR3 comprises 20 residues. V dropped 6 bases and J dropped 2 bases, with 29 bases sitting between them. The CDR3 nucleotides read TGTGCCAGCAGGAGTATGGGCGGGAGGATCGAGGGACCCCCTGGAAACACCATATATTTT. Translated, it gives CASRSMGGRIEGPPGNTIYF.

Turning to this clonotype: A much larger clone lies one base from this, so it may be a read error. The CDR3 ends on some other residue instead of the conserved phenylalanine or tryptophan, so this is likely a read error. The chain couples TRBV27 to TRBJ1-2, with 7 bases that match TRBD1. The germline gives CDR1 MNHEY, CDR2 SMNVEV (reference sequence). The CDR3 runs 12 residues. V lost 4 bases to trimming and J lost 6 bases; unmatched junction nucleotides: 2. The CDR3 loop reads CASSSTGDGYTL. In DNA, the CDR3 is TGTGCCAGCAGTTCCACAGGGGATGGCTACACCCTC.

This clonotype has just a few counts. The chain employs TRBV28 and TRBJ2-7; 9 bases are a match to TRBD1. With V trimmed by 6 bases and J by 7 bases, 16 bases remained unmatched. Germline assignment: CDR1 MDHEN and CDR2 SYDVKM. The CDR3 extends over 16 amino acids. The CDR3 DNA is TGTGCCAGCAGCCCCGGGGGTGGGACAGGGTTTATGGAGCAGTACTTC. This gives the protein CASSPGGGTGFMEQYF.

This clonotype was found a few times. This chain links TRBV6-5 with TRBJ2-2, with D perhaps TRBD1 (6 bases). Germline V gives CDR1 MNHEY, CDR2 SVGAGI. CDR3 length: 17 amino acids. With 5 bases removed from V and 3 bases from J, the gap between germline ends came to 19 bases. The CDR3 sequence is CASSPSQGYGDTGELFF. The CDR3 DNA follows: TGTGCCAGCAGTCCGAGCCAGGGGTACGGAGACACCGGGGAGCTGTTTTTT.

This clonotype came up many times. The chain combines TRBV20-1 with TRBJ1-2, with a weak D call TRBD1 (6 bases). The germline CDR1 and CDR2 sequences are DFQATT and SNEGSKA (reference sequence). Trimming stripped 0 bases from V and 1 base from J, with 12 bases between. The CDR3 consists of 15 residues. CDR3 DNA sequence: TGCAGTGCTAGAGATCGGGGGCGGCATAACTATGGCTACACCTTC. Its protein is CSARDRGRHNYGYTF.

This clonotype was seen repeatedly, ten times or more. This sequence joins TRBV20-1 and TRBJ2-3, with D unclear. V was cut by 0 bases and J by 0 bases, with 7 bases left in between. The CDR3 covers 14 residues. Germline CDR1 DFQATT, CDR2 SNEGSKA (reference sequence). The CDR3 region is CSARERSSTDTQYF. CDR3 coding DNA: TGCAGTGCTAGAGAGCGGTCTAGCACAGATACGCAGTATTTT.

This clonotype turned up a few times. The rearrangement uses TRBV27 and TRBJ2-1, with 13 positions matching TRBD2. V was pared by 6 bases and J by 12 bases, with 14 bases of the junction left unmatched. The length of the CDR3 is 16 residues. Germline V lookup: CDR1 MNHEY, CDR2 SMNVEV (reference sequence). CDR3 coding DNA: TGTGCCAGCAGCTCCGAGCCGGGACTAGCGGGATTAGGGCAGTTCTTC. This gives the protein CASSSEPGLAGLGQFF.